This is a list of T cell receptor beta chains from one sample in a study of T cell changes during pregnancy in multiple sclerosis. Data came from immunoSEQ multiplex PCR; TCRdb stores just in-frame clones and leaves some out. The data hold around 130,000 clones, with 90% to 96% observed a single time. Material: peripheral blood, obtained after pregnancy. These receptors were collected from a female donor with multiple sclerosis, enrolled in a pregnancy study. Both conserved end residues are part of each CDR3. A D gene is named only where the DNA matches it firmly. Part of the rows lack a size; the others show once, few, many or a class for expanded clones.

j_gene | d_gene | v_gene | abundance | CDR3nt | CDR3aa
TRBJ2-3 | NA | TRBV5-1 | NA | TGCGCCAGCAGCTTGACCTTACAGGTGTCCACAGATACGCAGTATTTT | CASSLTLQVSTDTQYF
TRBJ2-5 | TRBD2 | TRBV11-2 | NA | TGTGCCAGCAGCTTAGATCGGGAGGGGCGCCTGGGTGAGACCCAGTACTTC | CASSLDREGRLGETQYF
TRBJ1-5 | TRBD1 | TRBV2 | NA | TGTGCCAGCATCCGGGACAGACACAATCAGCCCCAGCATTTT | CASIRDRHNQPQHF
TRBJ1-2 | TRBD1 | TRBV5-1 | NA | TGCGCCAGCAGCTCCGAAGGGACAGGGTATGGCTACACCTTC | CASSSEGTGYGYTF
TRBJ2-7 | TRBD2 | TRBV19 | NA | TGTGCCAGTAGTTTCTCTAGCGGGGGCTACGAGCAGTACTTC | CASSFSSGGYEQYF
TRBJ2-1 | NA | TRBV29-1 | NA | TGCAGCGTTGAAGATTGGGTAGCCGAGGATGAGCAGTTCTTC | CSVEDWVAEDEQFF
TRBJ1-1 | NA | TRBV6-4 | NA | TGTGCCAGCAGTACGATGGAGGGGTCCACTGAAGCTTTCTTT | CASSTMEGSTEAFF
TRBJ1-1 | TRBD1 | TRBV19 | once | TGTGCCAGTAGCCAAAACCTTCCCTTCCCGGGACAGCAGAACACTGAAGCTTTCTTT | CASSQNLPFPGQQNTEAFF
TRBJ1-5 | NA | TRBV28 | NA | TGTGCCAGCAGGGCTGGGGGGAGCAATCAGCCCCAGCATTTT | CASRAGGSNQPQHF
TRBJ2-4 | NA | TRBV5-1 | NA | TGCGCCAGCAGCTTGGGAGGGAGCTCCAAAAACATTCAGTACTTC | CASSLGGSSKNIQYF
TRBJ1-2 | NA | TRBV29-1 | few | TGCAGCGCCCGTAAGGGTAGCGGGGGCGAGGGCTACACCTTC | CSARKGSGGEGYTF
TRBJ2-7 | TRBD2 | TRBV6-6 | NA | TGTGCCAGCACTCCCGGGGGGGTGGAGGAGCAGTACTTC | CASTPGGVEEQYF
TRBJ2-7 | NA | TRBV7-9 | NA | TGTGCCAGCAGCTCTCGACAGACATACGAGCAGTACTTC | CASSSRQTYEQYF
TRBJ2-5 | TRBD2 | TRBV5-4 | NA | TGTGCCAGCAGCTATGGGACTAGCGGACTACAAGAGACCCAGTACTTC | CASSYGTSGLQETQYF
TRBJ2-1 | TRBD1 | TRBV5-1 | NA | TGCGCCAGCAGCTTGAACAGGGGATTCGATGAGCAGTTCTTC | CASSLNRGFDEQFF
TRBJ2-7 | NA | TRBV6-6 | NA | TGTGCCAGCAACCCCAGGATGAGCTCCTACGAGCAGTACTTC | CASNPRMSSYEQYF
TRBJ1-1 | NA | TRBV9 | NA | TGTGCCAGCAGCGTAGCTTCAGGGGCGAACACTGAAGCTTTCTTT | CASSVASGANTEAFF
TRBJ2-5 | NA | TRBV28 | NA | TGTGCCAGCATCCCGGGGAGACAAGAGACCCAGTACTTC | CASIPGRQETQYF
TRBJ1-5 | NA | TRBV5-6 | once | TGTGCCAGCAGCTTGAAGGTGGGGGCAGGACAGCTCGGCAATCAGCCCCAGCATTTT | CASSLKVGAGQLGNQPQHF
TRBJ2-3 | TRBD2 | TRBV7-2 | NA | TGTGCCAGCAGCTTAGAAGCGGGAGGGGGGACAGATACGCAGTATTTT | CASSLEAGGGTDTQYF
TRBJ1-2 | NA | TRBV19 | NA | TGTGCCAGTAGTGTAGGATTTTTGCCTCCAGGGTCTACGGGCTACACCTTC | CASSVGFLPPGSTGYTF
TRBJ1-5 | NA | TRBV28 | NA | TGTGCCAGCAGCAACCGGTTTAGGGGGCATTTT | CASSNRFRGHF
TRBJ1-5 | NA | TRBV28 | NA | TGTGCCAGCAGTTTAGGTTACGCCGGACAGATCCTCAATCAGCCCCAGCATTTT | CASSLGYAGQILNQPQHF
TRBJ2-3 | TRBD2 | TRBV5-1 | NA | TGCGCCAGCAGCTTGTGGCGGGGGAGAACAGATACGCAGTATTTT | CASSLWRGRTDTQYF
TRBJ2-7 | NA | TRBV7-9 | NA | TGTGCCAGCAGCAGAAGGGACTTCCCCTACGAGCAGTACTTC | CASSRRDFPYEQYF
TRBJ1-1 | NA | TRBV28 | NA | TGTGCCAGCAGTACAGGGACATTGAACACTGAAGCTTTCTTT | CASSTGTLNTEAFF
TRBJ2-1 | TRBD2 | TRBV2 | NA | TGTGCCAGCAGAGTCCTCGCGGGAGGGCCAGGGAATGAGCAGTTCTTC | CASRVLAGGPGNEQFF
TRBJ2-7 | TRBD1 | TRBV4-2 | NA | TGTGCCAGCAGCCAAGCTCGGGGGACAGGGCTCAACGAGCAGTACTTC | CASSQARGTGLNEQYF
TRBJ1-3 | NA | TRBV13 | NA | TGTGCCAGCAGCTTAGGGAGTTCTGGAAACACCATATATTTT | CASSLGSSGNTIYF
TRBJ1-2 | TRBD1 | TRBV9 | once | TGTGCCAGCAGCTTACCAGGACAGGGGGTAGATTATGGCTACACCTTC | CASSLPGQGVDYGYTF
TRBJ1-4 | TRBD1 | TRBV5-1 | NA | TGCGCCAGCAGCTTGGATAACAGGGGGGTTGTGGATGAAAAACTGTTTTTT | CASSLDNRGVVDEKLFF
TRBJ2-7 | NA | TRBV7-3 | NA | TGTGCCAGCAGCCCATGTTTCGAGCAGTACTTC | CASSPCFEQYF
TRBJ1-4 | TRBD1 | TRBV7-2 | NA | TGTGCCAGCAGCCCTGGGACAGCCCTGCCAACTAATGAAAAACTGTTTTTT | CASSPGTALPTNEKLFF
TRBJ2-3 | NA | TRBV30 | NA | TGTGCCTGGAGTAACAGGGTGCACGTTCGTGATACGCAGTATTTT | CAWSNRVHVRDTQYF
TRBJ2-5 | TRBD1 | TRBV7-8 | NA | TGTGCCAGCAGCCCTCGACAGGGGTTAGGGGAGACCCAGTACTTC | CASSPRQGLGETQYF
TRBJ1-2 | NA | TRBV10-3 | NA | TGTGCCATCAGAGGAGTTGGACAGCAGAACTATGGCTACACCTTC | CAIRGVGQQNYGYTF
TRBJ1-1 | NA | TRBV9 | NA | TGTGCCAGCAGCGGCTCACAGGGCCCCTACACTGAAGCTTTCTTT | CASSGSQGPYTEAFF
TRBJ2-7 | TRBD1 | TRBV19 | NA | TGTGCCAGTAGTCGAGGACAGGGCTTCTACGAGCAGTACTTC | CASSRGQGFYEQYF
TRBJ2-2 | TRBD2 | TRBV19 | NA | TGTGCCAGTAGTATAGGACTAGCGGGAGCGTCCGGGGAGCTGTTTTTT | CASSIGLAGASGELFF
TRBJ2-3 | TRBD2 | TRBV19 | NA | TGTGCCAGTAGTCTCTTAGCGGGAGCCCCCACAGATACGCAGTATTTT | CASSLLAGAPTDTQYF
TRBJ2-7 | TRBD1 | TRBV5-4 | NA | TGTGCCAGCAGCATGTGGACAGGGGGCTACGAGCAGTACTTC | CASSMWTGGYEQYF
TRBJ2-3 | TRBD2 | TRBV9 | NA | TGTGCCAGCAGCGTGGGAGGGCAGGGAGATACGCAGTATTTT | CASSVGGQGDTQYF
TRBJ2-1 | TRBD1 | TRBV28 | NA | TGTGCCAGCAGTCTAGGACAGGGGACTTTCAATGAGCAGTTCTTC | CASSLGQGTFNEQFF
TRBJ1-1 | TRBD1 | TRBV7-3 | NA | TGTGCCAGCAGCTTATCCCCGACAGGGGGCACTGAAGCTTTCTTT | CASSLSPTGGTEAFF
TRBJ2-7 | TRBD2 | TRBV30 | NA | TGTGCCTGGAATGGACTAGCGTCCTACGAGCAGTACTTC | CAWNGLASYEQYF
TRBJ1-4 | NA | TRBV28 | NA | TGTGCCAGCAGTAGCCCCCCCCCGGAGGGGGAAAAACTGTTTTTT | CASSSPPPEGEKLFF
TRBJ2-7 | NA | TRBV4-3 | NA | TGCGCCAGCAGCCAAGGACTGATTGACTACGAGCAGTACTTC | CASSQGLIDYEQYF
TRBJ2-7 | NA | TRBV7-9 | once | TGTGCCAGCAGCTTCGGTACAGGGCAAAGCTCCTACGAGCAGTACTTC | CASSFGTGQSSYEQYF
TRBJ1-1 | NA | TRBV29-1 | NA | TGCAGCGTTGACCCCGGTCAGGGTAACACTGAAGCTTTCTTT | CSVDPGQGNTEAFF
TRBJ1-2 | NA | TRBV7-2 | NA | TGTGCCAGCAGCTTAGACAGAATCTATGGCTACACCTTC | CASSLDRIYGYTF